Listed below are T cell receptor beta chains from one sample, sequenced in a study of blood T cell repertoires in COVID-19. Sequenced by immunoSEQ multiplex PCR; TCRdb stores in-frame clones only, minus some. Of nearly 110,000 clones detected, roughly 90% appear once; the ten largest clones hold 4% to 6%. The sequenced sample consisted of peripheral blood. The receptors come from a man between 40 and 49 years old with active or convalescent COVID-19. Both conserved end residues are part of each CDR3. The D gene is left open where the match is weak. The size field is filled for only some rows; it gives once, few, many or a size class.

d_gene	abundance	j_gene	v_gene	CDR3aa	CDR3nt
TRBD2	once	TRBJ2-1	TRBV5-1	CASSLRPSGNDEQFF	TGCGCCAGCAGCTTGCGGCCTAGCGGGAATGATGAGCAGTTCTTC
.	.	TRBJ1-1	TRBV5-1	CASSLSTAQDTEAFF	TGCGCCAGCAGCCTCTCGACGGCCCAGGACACTGAAGCTTTCTTT
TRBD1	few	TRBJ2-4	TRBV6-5	CASSYDRVNIQYF	TGTGCCAGCAGTTACGACAGGGTAAACATTCAGTACTTC
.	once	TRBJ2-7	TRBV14	CASSLALYEQYF	TGTGCCAGCAGCCTAGCGCTCTACGAGCAGTACTTC
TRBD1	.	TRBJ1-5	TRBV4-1	CASSHRTGEYQPQHF	TGCGCCAGCAGCCACCGAACAGGGGAGTATCAGCCCCAGCATTTT
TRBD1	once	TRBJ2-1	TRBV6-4	CASSQQGLLGGEQFF	TGTGCCAGCAGTCAACAGGGGCTCCTAGGGGGTGAGCAGTTCTTC
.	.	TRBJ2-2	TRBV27	CASSWSDGELFF	TGTGCCAGCAGTTGGAGCGACGGGGAGCTGTTTTTT
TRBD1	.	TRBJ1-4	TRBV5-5	CASSPDRVNEKLFF	TGTGCCAGCAGCCCTGACAGGGTTAATGAAAAACTGTTTTTT
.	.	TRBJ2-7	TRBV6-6	CASSYSLGGIEQYF	TGTGCCAGCAGTTACTCGCTAGGGGGAATCGAGCAGTACTTC
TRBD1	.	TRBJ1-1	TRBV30	CAWSATGYWGTEAFF	TGTGCCTGGAGTGCGACAGGGTATTGGGGCACTGAAGCTTTCTTT
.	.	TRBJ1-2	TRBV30	CAWRVSRGSNYGYTF	TGTGCCTGGAGGGTTAGTCGGGGGTCTAACTATGGCTACACCTTC
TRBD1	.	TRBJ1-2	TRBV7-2	CASSPTQQGKRDYGYTF	TGTGCCAGCAGCCCTACCCAACAGGGGAAGAGGGACTATGGCTACACCTTC
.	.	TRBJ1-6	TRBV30	CAWARVDSPLHF	TGTGCCTGGGCCAGGGTGGATTCACCCCTCCACTTT
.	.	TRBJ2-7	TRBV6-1	CASSEGDGGPTYEQYF	TGTGCCAGCAGTGAAGGCGACGGGGGTCCTACCTACGAGCAGTACTTC
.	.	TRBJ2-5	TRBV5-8	CASSPHARQLQETQYF	TGTGCCAGCAGCCCGCATGCCCGACAGTTACAAGAGACCCAGTACTTC
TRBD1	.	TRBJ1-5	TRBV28	CASSEGTGGNQPQHF	TGTGCCAGCAGCGAAGGGACAGGGGGCAATCAGCCCCAGCATTTT
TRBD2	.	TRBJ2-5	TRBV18	CASTGTSGRSKETQYF	TGTGCCAGCACGGGGACTAGCGGGAGATCGAAAGAGACCCAGTACTTC
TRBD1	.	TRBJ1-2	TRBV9	CASYGQGLTSNYGYTF	TGTGCCAGCTACGGACAGGGGCTAACTTCTAACTATGGCTACACCTTC
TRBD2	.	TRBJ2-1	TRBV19	CASGLAGAGEQFF	TGTGCCAGCGGACTAGCGGGAGCGGGTGAGCAGTTCTTC
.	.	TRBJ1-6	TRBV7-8	CASSSQFNNSPLHF	TGTGCCAGCAGCTCCCAGTTTAATAATTCACCCCTCCACTTT
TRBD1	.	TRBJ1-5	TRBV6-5	CASKETGGNQPQHF	TGTGCCAGCAAGGAGACAGGGGGCAATCAGCCCCAGCATTTT
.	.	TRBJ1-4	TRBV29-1	CSVVNTHRGLFF	TGCAGCGTTGTTAACACCCATCGGGGACTGTTTTTT
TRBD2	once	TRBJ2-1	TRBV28	CASLGGLAYNEQFF	TGTGCCAGCCTCGGGGGACTAGCTTACAATGAGCAGTTCTTC
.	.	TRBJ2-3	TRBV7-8	CASSLGPPLDTQYF	TGTGCCAGCAGCTTAGGTCCCCCCTTAGATACGCAGTATTTT
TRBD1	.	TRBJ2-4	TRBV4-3	CASSQMLPGQGKNIQYF	TGCGCCAGCAGCCAGATGCTTCCGGGACAGGGGAAAAACATTCAGTACTTC
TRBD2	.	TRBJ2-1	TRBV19	CASMGPHSGRFPGNEQFF	TGTGCCAGTATGGGGCCCCATAGCGGGAGGTTTCCGGGCAATGAGCAGTTCTTC
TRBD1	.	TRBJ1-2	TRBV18	CASSTSGQTYGYTF	TGTGCCAGCTCAACCTCGGGACAGACTTATGGCTACACCTTC
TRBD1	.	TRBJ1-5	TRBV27	CASSQLDGTANQPQHF	TGTGCCAGCAGTCAGCTCGACGGGACAGCCAATCAGCCCCAGCATTTT
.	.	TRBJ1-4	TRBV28	CASSRGQSNEKLFF	TGTGCCAGCAGCCGCGGACAGTCAAATGAAAAACTGTTTTTT
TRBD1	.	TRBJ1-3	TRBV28	CASSPETGGSGNTIYF	TGTGCCAGCAGTCCCGAGACAGGGGGATCCGGAAACACCATATATTTT
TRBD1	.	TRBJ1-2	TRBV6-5	CAIHRGGNYGYTF	TGTGCCATCCACAGGGGGGGAAACTATGGCTACACCTTC
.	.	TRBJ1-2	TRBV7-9	CASSLASYGYTF	TGTGCCAGCAGCTTAGCGTCTTATGGCTACACCTTC
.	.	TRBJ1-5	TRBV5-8	CASSFMKGVQPQHF	TGTGCCAGCAGCTTTATGAAGGGGGTCCAGCCCCAGCATTTT
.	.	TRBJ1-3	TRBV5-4	CASSLGQDAPLSGNTIYF	TGTGCCAGCAGCTTGGGACAGGACGCTCCACTCTCTGGAAACACCATATATTTT
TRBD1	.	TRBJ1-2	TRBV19	CASSSGQPNYGYTF	TGTGCCAGTAGTTCGGGACAGCCCAACTATGGCTACACCTTC
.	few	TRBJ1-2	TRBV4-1	CASSQVIQAVYGYTF	TGCGCCAGCAGCCAAGTTATACAGGCGGTCTATGGCTACACCTTC
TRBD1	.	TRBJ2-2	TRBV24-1	CATSDLLGGAAGELFF	TGTGCCACCAGTGATTTGCTAGGGGGCGCAGCCGGGGAGCTGTTTTTT
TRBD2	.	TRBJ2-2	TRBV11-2	CASSPQRAGTSRGGELFF	TGTGCCAGCAGCCCCCAAAGGGCAGGGACTAGCAGGGGCGGGGAGCTGTTTTTT
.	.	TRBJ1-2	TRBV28	CASSSAGYGYTF	TGTGCCAGCAGCTCCGCAGGGTACGGCTACACCTTC
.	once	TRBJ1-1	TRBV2	CASSVGGQNTEAFF	TGTGCCAGCAGTGTAGGAGGGCAGAACACTGAAGCTTTCTTT
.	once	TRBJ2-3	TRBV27	CASSLAGPTDTQYF	TGTGCCAGCAGTTTAGCGGGACCCACAGATACGCAGTATTTT
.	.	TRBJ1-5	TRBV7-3	CASSVPGIGSWSNQPQHF	TGTGCCAGCAGCGTTCCGGGTATTGGGAGTTGGAGCAATCAGCCCCAGCATTTT
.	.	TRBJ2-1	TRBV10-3	CAIKTTDGTNEQFF	TGTGCCATCAAGACTACGGACGGAACCAATGAGCAGTTCTTC
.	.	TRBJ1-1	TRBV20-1	CSATRQPEAFF	TGCAGTGCTACCCGACAGCCTGAAGCTTTCTTT
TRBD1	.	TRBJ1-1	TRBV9	CASSETGAAAFF	TGTGCCAGCAGCGAGACAGGGGCGGCAGCTTTCTTT
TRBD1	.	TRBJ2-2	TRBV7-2	CASSPTGVWTGELFF	TGTGCCAGCAGCCCAACAGGGGTCTGGACCGGGGAGCTGTTTTTT